The clone carrying this TCR beta chain was counted at least ten times. What it binds is unknown. Exclusion followed for patients with uncontrolled infection, other autoimmune disease, pregnancy or lactation. Diagnostic assessment was based on clinical symptoms, serum thyroxine and TRAb, thyroid ultrasound and orbital computed tomography. An approximately 10 ml volume of fresh peripheral blood provided the PBMCs. These data are taken from a study of T cells in Graves' hyperthyroidism and ophthalmopathy. The CDR3 loop spans 15 amino acids. In germline, CDR1 is SGHRS, CDR2 YFSETQ. J was trimmed by 3 bases and V by 4 bases; bases with no gene match: 8. Amplification of TCR beta CDR3 regions used RNA as the template. First-round RT-PCR with HTBI primers amplified the TCR CDR3 region. TCRdb used MiXCR to reprocess the multiplex PCR reads, holding one entry per CDR3 protein. Here the sample spans 620,000 or so distinct CDR3 sequences, roughly 15% being singletons.

Regarding the study as a whole: It was a median around seven months before onset that the model predicted ophthalmopathy.

Sequencing was carried out using blood. This TCR derives from a woman aged 45 to 65 with Graves' ophthalmopathy. This sequence joins TRBV5-1 and TRBJ2-7; TRBD2 matches 9 bases. CDR3 bases: TGCGCCAGCAGCCCTGGACTAGCGAGCCGCTACGAGCAGTACTTC. Translated, it gives CASSPGLASRYEQYF.